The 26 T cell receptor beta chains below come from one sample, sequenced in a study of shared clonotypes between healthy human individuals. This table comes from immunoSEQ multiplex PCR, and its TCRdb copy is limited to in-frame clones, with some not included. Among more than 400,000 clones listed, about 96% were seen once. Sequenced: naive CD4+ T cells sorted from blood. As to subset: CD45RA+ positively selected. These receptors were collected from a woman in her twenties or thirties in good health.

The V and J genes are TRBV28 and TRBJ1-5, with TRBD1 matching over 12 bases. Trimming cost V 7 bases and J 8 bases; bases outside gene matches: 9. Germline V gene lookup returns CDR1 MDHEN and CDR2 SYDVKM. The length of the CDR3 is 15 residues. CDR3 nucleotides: TGTGCCAGCAACCGGGACAGGGGGCCTCCCAAGCCCCAGCATTTT. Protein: CASNRDRGPPKPQHF.

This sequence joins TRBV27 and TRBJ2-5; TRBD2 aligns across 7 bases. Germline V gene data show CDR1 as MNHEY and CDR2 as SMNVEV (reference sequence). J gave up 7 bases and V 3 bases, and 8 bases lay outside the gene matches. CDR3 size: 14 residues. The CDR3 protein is CASSFSGPWGTQYF. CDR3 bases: TGTGCCAGCAGTTTTAGCGGGCCCTGGGGGACCCAGTACTTC.

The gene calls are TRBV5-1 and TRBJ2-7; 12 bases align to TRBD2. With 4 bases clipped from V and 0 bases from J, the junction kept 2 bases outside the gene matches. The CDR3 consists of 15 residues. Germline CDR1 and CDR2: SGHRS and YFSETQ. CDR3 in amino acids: CASSPSGRASYEQYF. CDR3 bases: TGCGCCAGCAGCCCTAGCGGGAGGGCCTCCTACGAGCAGTACTTC.

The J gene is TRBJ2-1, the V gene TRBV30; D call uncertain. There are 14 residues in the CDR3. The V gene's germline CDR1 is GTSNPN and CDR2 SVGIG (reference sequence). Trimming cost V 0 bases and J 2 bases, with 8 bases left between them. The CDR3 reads CAWSVGDAYNEQFF. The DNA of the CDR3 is TGTGCCTGGAGTGTCGGTGATGCCTACAATGAGCAGTTCTTC.

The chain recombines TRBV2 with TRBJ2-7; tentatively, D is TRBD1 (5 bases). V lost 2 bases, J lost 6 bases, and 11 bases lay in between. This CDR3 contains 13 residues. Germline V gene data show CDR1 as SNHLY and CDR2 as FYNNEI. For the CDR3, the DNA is TGTGCCAGCAGTGAACAGGGTCCCGTCGAGCAGTACTTC. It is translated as CASSEQGPVEQYF.

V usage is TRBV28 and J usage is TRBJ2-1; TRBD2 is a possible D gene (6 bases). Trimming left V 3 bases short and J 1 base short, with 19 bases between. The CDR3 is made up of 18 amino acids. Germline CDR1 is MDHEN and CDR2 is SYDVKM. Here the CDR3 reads CASSLSRWGTQSYNEQFF. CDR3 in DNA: TGTGCCAGCAGTTTGTCCCGGTGGGGGACTCAGTCCTACAATGAGCAGTTCTTC. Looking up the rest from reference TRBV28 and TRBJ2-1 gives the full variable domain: DVKVTQSSRYLVKRTGEKVFLECVQDMDHENMFWYRQDPGLGLRLIYFSYDVKMKEKGDIPEGYSVSREKKERFSLILESASTNQTSMYLCASSLSRWGTQSYNEQFFGPGTRLTVL.

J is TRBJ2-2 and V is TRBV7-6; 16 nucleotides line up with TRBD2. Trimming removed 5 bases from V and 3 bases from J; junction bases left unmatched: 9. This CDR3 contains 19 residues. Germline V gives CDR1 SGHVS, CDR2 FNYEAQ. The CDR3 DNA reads TGTGCCAGCAGCCCAAGGGGACTAGCGGGAGGGCCGGACACCGGGGAGCTGTTTTTT. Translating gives CASSPRGLAGGPDTGELFF.

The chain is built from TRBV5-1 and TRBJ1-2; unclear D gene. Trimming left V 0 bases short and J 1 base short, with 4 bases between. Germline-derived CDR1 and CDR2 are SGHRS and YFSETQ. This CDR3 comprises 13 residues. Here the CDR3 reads CASSLGVNYGYTF. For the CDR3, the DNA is TGCGCCAGCAGCTTGGGGGTTAACTATGGCTACACCTTC.

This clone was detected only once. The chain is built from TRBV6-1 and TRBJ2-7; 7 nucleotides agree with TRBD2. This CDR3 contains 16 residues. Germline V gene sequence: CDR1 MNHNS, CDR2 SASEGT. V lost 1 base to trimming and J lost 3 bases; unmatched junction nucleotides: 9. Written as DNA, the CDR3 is TGTGCCAGCAGTGAAGAGGCTAGCGGAAACCACTACGAGCAGTACTTC. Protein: CASSEEASGNHYEQYF.

This chain's CDR3 is CSVSRASTDTQYF. The CDR3 region has the DNA TGCAGCGTTTCCCGAGCGAGCACAGATACGCAGTATTTT. V is TRBV29-1 and J is TRBJ2-3, with no clear D. CDR3 length: 13 residues. CDR1 SQVTM and CDR2 ANQGSEA come from the germline V gene. The V gene lost 5 bases and the J gene lost 0 bases, with 9 bases spanning the gap.

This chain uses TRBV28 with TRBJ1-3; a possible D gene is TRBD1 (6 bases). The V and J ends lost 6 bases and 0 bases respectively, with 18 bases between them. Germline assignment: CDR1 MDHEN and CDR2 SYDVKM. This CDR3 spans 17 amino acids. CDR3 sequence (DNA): TGTGCCAGCAGCCTCTTTCCAGGGGATGACTCTGGAAACACCATATATTTT. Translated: CASSLFPGDDSGNTIYF.

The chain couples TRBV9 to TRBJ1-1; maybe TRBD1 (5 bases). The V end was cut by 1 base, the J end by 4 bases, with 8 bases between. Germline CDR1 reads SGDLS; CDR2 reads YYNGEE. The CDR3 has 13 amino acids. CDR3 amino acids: CASSVHQGTEAFF. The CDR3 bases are TGTGCCAGCAGCGTACATCAGGGCACTGAAGCTTTCTTT.

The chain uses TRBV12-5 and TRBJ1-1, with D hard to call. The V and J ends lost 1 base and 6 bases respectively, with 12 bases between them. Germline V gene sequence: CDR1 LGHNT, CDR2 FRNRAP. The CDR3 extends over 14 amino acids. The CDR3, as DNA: TGTGCTAGTGGTTTGGCGCCAAACGACGCTGAAGCTTTCTTT. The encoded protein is CASGLAPNDAEAFF.

The CDR3 DNA reads TGTGCCAGCAGCTCAATAGGGGTCAGGGATCAGCCCCAGCATTTT. Translation: CASSSIGVRDQPQHF. The gene calls are TRBV6-5 and TRBJ1-5; D may be TRBD1 (5 bases). CDR3 length equals 15 residues. Germline V gives CDR1 MNHEY, CDR2 SVGAGI. V was pared by 6 bases and J by 5 bases, with 17 bases between.

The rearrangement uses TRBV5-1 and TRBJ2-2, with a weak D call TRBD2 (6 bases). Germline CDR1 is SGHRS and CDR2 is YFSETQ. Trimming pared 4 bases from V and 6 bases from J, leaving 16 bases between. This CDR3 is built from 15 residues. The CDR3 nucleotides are TGCGCCAGCAGCCCCCGGGGGTCCATCGCCGGGGAGCTGTTTTTT. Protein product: CASSPRGSIAGELFF.

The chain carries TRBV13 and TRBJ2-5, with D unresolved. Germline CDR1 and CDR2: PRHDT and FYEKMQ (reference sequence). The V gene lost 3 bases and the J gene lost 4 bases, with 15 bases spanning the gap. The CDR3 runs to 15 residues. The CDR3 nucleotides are TGTGCCAGCAGCTTCGGACGAGCGTTGGGAGAGACCCAGTACTTC. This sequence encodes CASSFGRALGETQYF.

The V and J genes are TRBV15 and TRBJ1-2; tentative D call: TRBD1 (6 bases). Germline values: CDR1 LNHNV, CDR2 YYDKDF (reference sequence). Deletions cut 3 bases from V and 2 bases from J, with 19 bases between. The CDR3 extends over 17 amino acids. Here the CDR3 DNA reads TGTGCCACCAGCAGTAGGGTCGGGACATCCCAAAACTATGGCTACACCTTC. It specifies CATSSRVGTSQNYGYTF.

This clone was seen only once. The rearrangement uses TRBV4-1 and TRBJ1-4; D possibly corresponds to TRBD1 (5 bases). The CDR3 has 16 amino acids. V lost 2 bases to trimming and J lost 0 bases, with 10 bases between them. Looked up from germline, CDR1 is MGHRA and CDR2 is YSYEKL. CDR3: CASSQSQGATNEKLFF. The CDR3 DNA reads TGCGCCAGCAGCCAATCGCAGGGAGCAACTAATGAAAAACTGTTTTTT.

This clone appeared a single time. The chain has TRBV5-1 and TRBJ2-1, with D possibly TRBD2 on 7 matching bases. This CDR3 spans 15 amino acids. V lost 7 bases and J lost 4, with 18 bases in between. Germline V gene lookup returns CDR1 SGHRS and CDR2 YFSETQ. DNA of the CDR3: TGCGCCAGCCGGGGGCGGGAGTATGAATACAATGAGCAGTTCTTC. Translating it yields CASRGREYEYNEQFF.

The CDR3 nucleotides read TGTGCCAGCAGCCTACGGGAGTCCGCCTACGAGCAGTACTTC. Protein sequence: CASSLRESAYEQYF. This chain uses TRBV7-8 with TRBJ2-7; possible D gene TRBD2, 6 bases. V was shortened by 5 bases and J by 2 bases, with 13 bases between the two germline ends. The CDR3 is 14 residues long. Germline V gene data show CDR1 as SGHVS and CDR2 as FQNEAQ.

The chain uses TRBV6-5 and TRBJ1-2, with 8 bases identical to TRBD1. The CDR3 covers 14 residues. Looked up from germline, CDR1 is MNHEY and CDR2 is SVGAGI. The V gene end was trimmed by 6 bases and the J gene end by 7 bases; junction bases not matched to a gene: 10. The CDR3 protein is CASRDPRGPAGYTF. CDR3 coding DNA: TGTGCCAGCAGGGACCCCAGGGGGCCAGCTGGCTACACCTTC.

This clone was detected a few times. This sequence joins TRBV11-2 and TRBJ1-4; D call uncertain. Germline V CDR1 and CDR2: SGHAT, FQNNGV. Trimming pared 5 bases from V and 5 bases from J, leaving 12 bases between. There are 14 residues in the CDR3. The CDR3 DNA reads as TGTGCCAGCAGCCCCCTCGTCAGGAATGAAAAACTGTTTTTT. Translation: CASSPLVRNEKLFF.

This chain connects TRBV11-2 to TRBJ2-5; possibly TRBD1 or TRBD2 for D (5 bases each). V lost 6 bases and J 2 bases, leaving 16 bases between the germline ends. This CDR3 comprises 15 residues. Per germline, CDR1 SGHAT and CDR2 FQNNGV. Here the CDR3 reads CASSFDDWGQETQYF. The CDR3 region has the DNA TGTGCCAGCAGTTTTGACGACTGGGGGCAAGAGACCCAGTACTTC.

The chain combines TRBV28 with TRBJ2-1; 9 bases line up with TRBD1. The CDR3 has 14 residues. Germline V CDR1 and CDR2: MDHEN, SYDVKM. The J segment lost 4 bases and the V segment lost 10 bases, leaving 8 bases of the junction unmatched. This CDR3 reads CAIQGDRVYNEQFF. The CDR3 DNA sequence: TGTGCCATCCAGGGGGACAGGGTTTACAATGAGCAGTTCTTC.

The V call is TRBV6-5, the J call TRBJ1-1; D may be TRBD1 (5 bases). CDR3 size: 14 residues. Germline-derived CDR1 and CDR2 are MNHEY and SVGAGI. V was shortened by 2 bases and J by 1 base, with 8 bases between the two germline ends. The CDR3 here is CASSYQGRNTEAFF. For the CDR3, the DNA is TGTGCCAGCAGTTACCAGGGTAGGAACACTGAAGCTTTCTTT.

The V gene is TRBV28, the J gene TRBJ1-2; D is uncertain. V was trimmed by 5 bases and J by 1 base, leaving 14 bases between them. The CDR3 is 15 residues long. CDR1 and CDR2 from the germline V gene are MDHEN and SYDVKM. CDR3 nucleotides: TGTGCCAGCAGTCCTCCGGGCCAGAATAACTATGGCTACACCTTC. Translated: CASSPPGQNNYGYTF.